This entry describes one TCR beta chain. CDR1 LNHNV and CDR2 YYDKDF come from the germline V gene (reference sequence). This CDR3 contains 16 residues. The V and J ends lost 3 bases and 8 bases, in that order; junction bases with no gene match: 14. Sequenced by immunoSEQ multiplex PCR; TCRdb stores in-frame clones only, minus some. This table holds about 100,000 clones, approximately 91% found once. Samples of blood were obtained at baseline, on cycle 4 day 1, and on cycle 7 day 1. The data were taken from a study of OX40 agonist ivuxolimab in advanced cancers. The wider study: Participants averaged 60 years of age (range about 23 to 79) and were approximately 81% male.

This TCR was sampled from an adult with an advanced solid tumor such as melanoma, head and neck, liver or kidney cancer. This chain uses TRBV15 with TRBJ1-2; 8 positions match TRBD1. Sequences were derived from CD4+ or CD8+ T cells sorted from blood, sampled in a trial of the OX40 agonist ivuxolimab. The CDR3 spells CATSSQQGVPGLGYTF. Here the CDR3 DNA reads TGTGCCACCAGCAGTCAACAGGGGGTCCCTGGGTTGGGCTACACCTTC.